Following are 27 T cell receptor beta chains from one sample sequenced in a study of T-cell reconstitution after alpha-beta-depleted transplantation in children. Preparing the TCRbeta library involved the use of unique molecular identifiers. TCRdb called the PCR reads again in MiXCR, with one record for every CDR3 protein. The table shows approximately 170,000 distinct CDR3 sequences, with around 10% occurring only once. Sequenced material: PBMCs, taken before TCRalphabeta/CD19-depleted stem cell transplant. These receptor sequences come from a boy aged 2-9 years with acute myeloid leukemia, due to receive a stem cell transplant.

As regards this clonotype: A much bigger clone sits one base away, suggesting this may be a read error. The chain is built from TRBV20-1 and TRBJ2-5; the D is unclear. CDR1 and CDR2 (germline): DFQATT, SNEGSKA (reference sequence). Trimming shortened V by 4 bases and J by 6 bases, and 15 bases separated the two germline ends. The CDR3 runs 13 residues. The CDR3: CSAKRVGSQTQYF. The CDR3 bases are TGCAGTGCTAAAAGGGTAGGGTCCCAGACCCAGTACTTC.

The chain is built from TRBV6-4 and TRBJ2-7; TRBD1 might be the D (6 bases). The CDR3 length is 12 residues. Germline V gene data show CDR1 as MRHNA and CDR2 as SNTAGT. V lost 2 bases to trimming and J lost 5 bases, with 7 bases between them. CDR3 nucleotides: TGTGCCAGCAGTGACCAGGGGCACGAGCAGTACGTC. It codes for CASSDQGHEQYV.

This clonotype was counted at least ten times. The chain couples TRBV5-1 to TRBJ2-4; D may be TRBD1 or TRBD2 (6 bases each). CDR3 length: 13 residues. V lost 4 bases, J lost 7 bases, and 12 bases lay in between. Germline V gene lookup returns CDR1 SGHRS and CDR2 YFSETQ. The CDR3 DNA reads TGCGCCAGCAGCCCGACAGGAGGGAACATTCAGTACTTC. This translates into CASSPTGGNIQYF.

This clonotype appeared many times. The CDR3 loop reads CASRGQGGETQYF. The CDR3 nucleotides read TGTGCCAGCAGGGGACAGGGAGGAGAGACCCAGTACTTC. The gene calls are TRBV12-3 or TRBV12-4 and TRBJ2-5; the match to TRBD1 covers 9 bases. The J segment lost 4 bases and the V segment lost 6 bases, leaving 3 bases of the junction unmatched. The CDR3 runs 13 residues.

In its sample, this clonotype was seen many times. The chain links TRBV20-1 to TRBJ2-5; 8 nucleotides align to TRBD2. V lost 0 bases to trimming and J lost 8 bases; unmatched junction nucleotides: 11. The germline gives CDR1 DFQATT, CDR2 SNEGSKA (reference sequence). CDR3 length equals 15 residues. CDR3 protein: CSARDTMGLDGTQYF. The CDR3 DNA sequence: TGCAGTGCTAGAGATACTATGGGACTAGATGGAACCCAGTACTTC.

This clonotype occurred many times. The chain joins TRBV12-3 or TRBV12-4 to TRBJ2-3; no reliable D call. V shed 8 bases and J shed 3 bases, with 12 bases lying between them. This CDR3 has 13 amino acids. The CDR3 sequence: CASWTLVTDTQYF. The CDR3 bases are TGTGCCAGCTGGACGTTGGTTACAGATACGCAGTATTTT.

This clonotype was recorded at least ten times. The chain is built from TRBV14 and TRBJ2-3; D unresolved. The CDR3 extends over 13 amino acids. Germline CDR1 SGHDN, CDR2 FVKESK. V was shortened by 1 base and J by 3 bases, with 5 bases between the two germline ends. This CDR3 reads CASSQGRTDTQYF. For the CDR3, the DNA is TGTGCCAGCAGCCAAGGCCGTACAGATACGCAGTATTTT.

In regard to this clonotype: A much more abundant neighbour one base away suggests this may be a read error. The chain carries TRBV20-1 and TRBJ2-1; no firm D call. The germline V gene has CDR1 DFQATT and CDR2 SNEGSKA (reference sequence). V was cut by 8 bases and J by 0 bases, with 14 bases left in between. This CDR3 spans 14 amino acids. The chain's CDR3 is CSTNTANSYNEQFF. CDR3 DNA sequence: TGCAGTACTAATACGGCTAACTCCTACAATGAGCAGTTCTTC.

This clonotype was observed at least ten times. In DNA form, the CDR3 reads TGCGCCAGCAGCTATCGTGGGGGGGCCACTGAAGCTTTCTTT. This codes for CASSYRGGATEAFF. V is TRBV5-1 and J is TRBJ1-1, with D possibly matching TRBD1 (6 bases). V lost 3 bases and J lost 4, with 13 bases in between. CDR1 and CDR2 (germline): SGHRS, YFSETQ. There are 14 residues in the CDR3.

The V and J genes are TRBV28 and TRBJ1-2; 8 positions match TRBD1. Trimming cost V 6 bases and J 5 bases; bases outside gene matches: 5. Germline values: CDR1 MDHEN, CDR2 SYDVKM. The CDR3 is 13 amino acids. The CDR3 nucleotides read TGTGCCAGCAGGCCAGGGGGCAAGTATGGCTACACCTTC. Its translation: CASRPGGKYGYTF.

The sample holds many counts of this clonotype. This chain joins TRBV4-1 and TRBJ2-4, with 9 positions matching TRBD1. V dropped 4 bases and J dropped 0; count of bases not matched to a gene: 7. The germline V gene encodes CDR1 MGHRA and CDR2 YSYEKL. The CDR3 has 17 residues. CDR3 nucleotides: TGCGCCAGCAGCCCACAACAGGGGGCCTTAGCCAAAAACATTCAGTACTTC. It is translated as CASSPQQGALAKNIQYF.

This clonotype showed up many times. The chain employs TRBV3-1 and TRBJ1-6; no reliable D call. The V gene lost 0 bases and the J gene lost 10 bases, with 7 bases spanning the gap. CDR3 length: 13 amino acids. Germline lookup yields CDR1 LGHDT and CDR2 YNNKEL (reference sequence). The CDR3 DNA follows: TGTGCCAGCAGCCAAGATACGGTATCACCCCTCCACTTT. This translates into CASSQDTVSPLHF. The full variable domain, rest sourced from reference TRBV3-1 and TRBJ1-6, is DTAVSQTPKYLVTQMGNDKSIKCEQNLGHDTMYWYKQDSKKFLKIMFSYNNKELIINETVPNRFSPKSPDKAHLNLHINSLELGDSAVYFCASSQDTVSPLHFGNGTRLTVT.

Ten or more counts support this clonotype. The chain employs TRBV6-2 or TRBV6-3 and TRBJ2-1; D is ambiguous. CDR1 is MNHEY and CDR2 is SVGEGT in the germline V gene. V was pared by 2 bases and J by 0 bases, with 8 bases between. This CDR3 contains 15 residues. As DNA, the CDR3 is TGTGCCAGCAGTTACAGGCAGAGCTCCTACAATGAGCAGTTCTTC. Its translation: CASSYRQSSYNEQFF.

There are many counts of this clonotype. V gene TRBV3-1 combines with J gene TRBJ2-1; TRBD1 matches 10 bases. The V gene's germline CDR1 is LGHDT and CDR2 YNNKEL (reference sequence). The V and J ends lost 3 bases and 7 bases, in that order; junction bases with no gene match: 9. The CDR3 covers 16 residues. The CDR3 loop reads CASSHSLWTGGNEQFF. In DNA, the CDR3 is TGTGCCAGCAGCCACTCCCTATGGACAGGGGGGAATGAGCAGTTCTTC.

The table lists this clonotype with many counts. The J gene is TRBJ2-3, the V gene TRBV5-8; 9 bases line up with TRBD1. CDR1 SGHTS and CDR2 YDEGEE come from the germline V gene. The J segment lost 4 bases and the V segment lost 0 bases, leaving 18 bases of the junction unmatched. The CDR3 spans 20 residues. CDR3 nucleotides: TGTGCCAGCAGCTTGGGGGGACAGGGACGTTTTGGCCCGTCCGCAGATACGCAGTATTTT. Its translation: CASSLGGQGRFGPSADTQYF.

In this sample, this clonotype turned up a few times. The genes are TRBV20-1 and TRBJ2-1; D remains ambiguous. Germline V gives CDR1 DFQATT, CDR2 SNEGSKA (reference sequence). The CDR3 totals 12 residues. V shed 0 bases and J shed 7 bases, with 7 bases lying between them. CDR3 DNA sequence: TGCAGTGCTAGAGATATGGTTAATGAGCAGTTCTTC. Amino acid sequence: CSARDMVNEQFF.

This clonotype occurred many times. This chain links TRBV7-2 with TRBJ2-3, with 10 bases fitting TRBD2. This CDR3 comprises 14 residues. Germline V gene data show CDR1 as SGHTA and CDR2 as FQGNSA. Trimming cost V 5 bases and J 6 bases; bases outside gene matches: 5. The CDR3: CASSLRLAGDTQYF. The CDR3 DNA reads TGTGCCAGCAGCCTCCGACTAGCGGGTGATACGCAGTATTTT.

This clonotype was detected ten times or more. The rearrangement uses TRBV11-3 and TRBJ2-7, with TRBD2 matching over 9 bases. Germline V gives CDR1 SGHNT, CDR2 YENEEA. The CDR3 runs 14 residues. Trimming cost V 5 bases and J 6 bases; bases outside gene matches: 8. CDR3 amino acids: CASSLSGSYGEQYF. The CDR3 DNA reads TGTGCCAGCAGCCTTAGCGGGAGCTACGGCGAGCAGTACTTC. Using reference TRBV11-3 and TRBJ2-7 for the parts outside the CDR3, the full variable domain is EAGVVQSPRYKIIEKKQPVAFWCNPISGHNTLYWYLQNLGQGPELLIRYENEEAVDDSQLPKDRFSAERLKGVDSTLKIQPAELGDSAVYLCASSLSGSYGEQYFGPGTRLTVT.

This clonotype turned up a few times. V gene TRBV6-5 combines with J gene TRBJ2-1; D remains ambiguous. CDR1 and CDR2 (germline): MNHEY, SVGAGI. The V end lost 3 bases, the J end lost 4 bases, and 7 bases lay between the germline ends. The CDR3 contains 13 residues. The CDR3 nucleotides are TGTGCCAGCAGTTATGCCTTATACAATGAGCAGTTCTTC. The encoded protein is CASSYALYNEQFF.

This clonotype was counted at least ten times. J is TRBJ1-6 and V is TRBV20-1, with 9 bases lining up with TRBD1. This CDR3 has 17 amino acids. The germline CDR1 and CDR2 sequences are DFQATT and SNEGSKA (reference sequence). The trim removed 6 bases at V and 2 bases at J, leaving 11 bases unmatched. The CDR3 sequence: CSALHRDRVTYNSPLHF. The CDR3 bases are TGCAGTGCCTTACACCGGGACAGGGTAACCTATAATTCACCCCTCCACTTT.

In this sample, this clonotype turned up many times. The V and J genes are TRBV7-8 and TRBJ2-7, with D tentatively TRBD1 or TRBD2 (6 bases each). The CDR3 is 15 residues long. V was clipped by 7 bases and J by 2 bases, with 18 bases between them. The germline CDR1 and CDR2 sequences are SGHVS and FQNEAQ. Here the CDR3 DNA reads TGTGCCAGCAAGGGGGGAACGGCAGATCCCTACGAGCAGTACGTC. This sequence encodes CASKGGTADPYEQYV.

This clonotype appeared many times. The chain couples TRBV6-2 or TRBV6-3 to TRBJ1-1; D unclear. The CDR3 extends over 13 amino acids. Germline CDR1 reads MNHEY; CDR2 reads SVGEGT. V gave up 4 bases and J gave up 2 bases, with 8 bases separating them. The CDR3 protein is CASSSDLNTEAFF. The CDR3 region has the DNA TGTGCCAGCAGTTCAGACCTAAACACTGAAGCTTTCTTT.

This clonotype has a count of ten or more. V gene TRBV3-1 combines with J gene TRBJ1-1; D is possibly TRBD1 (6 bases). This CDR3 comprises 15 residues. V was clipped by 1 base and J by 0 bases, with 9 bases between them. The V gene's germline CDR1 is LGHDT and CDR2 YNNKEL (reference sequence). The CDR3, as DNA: TGTGCCAGCAGCCAAGTGGGGGCCATGAACACTGAAGCTTTCTTT. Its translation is CASSQVGAMNTEAFF.

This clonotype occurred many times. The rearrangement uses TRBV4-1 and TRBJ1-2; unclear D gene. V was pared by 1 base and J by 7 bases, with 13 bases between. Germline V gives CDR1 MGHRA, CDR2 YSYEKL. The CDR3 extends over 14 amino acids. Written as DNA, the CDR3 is TGCGCCAGCAGCCAAGCCGGAGTATCTGGTGGCTACACCTTC. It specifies CASSQAGVSGGYTF.

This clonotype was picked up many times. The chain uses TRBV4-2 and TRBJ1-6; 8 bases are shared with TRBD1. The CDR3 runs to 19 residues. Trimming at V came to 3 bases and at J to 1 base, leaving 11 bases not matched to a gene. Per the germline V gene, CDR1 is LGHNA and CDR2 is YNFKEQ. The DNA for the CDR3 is TGTGCCAGCAGCCACTACATCCACAGGGGGACATCCTATAATTCACCCCTCCACTTT. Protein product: CASSHYIHRGTSYNSPLHF.

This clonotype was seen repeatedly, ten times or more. The CDR3 sequence is CSASRGQGASPLHF. Here the CDR3 DNA reads TGCAGTGCTAGCCGCGGACAGGGAGCTTCACCCCTCCACTTT. This chain connects TRBV20-1 to TRBJ1-6; 8 nucleotides line up with TRBD1. The germline V gene encodes CDR1 DFQATT and CDR2 SNEGSKA (reference sequence). The CDR3 spans 14 residues. The J segment lost 9 bases and the V segment lost 3 bases, leaving 7 bases of the junction unmatched.

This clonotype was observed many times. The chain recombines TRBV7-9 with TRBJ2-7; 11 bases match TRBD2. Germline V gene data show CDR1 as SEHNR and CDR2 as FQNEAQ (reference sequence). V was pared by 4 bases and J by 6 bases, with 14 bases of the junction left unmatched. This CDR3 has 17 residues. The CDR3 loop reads CASSSPGGSGGAGEQYV. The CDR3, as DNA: TGTGCCAGCAGCTCCCCCGGAGGTAGCGGGGGGGCAGGCGAGCAGTACGTC.